This T cell receptor (beta chain) was sequenced in a study of blood T cell repertoires in COVID-19. About the study: Specimens from acute and convalescent COVID-19 originated in the United States, Italy and Spain.

Libraries were prepared by immunoSEQ multiplex PCR; TCRdb keeps only in-frame clonotypes and omits some of them. Here the sample spans fewer than 200,000 clones, over 80% being singletons. The source of this sequence is a woman aged 70-85 years with COVID-19, enrolled during active disease. Sample: peripheral blood.

The CDR3 protein is CASSQSSADTEAFF. CDR3 coding DNA: TGTGCCAGCAGCCAATCCTCGGCGGACACTGAAGCTTTCTTT. The chain couples TRBV16 to TRBJ1-1; no definite D call. V lost 0 bases and J 3 bases, leaving 8 bases between the germline ends. The CDR3 totals 14 residues. From germline, CDR1 is KGHSY and CDR2 FQNENV. Combining the CDR3 with reference TRBV16 and TRBJ1-1 gives the whole variable domain GEEVAQTPKHLVRGEGQKAKLYCAPIKGHSYVFWYQQVLKNEFKFLISFQNENVFDETGMPKERFSAKCLPNSPCSLEIQATKLEDSAVYFCASSQSSADTEAFFGQGTRLTVV.